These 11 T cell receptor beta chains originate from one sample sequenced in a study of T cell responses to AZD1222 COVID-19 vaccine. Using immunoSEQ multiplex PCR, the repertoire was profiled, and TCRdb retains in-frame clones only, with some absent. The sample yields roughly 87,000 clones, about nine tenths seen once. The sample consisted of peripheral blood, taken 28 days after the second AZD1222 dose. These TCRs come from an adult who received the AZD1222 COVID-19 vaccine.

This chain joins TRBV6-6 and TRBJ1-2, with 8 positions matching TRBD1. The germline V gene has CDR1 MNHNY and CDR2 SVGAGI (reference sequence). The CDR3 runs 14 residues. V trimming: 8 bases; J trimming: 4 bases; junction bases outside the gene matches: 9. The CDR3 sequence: CASAGTGYVYGYTF. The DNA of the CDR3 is TGTGCCAGCGCCGGGACAGGTTATGTCTATGGCTACACCTTC.

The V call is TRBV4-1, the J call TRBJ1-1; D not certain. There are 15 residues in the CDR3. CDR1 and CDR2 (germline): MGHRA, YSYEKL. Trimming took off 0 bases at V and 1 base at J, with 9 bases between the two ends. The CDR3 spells CASSQEGWANTEAFF. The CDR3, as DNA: TGCGCCAGCAGCCAAGAAGGCTGGGCGAACACTGAAGCTTTCTTT.

For the CDR3, the DNA is TGTGCCAGTAGTAGAGAACAGGGTGGCACTGAAGCTTTCTTT. Translated, it gives CASSREQGGTEAFF. The genes are TRBV19 and TRBJ1-1; possible D gene TRBD1, 6 bases. This CDR3 has 14 amino acids. The germline CDR1 and CDR2 sequences are LNHDA and SQIVND (reference sequence). Deletions cut 4 bases from V and 4 bases from J, with 13 bases between. Using reference TRBV19 and TRBJ1-1 for the parts outside the CDR3, the full variable domain is DGGITQSPKYLFRKEGQNVTLSCEQNLNHDAMYWYRQDPGQGLRLIYYSQIVNDFQKGDIAEGYSVSREKKESFPLTVTSAQKNPTAFYLCASSREQGGTEAFFGQGTRLTVV.

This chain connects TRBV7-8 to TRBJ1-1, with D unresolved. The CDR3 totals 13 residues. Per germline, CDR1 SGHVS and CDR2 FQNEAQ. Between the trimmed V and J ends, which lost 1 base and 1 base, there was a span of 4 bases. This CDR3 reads CASSLVRNTEAFF. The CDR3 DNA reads TGTGCCAGCAGCTTAGTTCGGAACACTGAAGCTTTCTTT.

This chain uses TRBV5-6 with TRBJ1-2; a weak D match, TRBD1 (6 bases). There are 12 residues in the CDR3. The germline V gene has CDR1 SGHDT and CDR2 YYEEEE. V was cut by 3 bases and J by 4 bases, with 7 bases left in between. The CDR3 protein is CASSSDSYGYTF. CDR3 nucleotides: TGTGCCAGCAGCTCGGACAGCTATGGCTACACCTTC.

DNA for the CDR3: TGTGCCAGCCGTAAAGCCCAGACACCGGGCGCAACTAATGAAAAACTGTTTTTT. It translates to CASRKAQTPGATNEKLFF. This chain joins TRBV19 and TRBJ1-4; unclear D gene. This CDR3 comprises 18 residues. V was clipped by 9 bases and J by 0 bases, with 23 bases between them. CDR1 and CDR2 (germline): LNHDA, SQIVND (reference sequence).

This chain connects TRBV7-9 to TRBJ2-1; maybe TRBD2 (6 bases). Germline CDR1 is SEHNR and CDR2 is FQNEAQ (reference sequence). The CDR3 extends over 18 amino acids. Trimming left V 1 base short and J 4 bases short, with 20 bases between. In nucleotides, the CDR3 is TGTGCCAGCAGCTTAGGTCAGGTTAGCGGAGGGAGGTACAATGAGCAGTTCTTC. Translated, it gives CASSLGQVSGGRYNEQFF.

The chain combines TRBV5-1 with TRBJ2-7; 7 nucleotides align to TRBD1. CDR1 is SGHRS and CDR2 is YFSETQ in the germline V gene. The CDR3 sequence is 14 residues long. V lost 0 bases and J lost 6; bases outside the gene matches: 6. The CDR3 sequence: CASSLGQGLLEQYF. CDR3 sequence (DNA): TGCGCCAGCAGCTTGGGACAGGGTCTCCTCGAGCAGTACTTC.

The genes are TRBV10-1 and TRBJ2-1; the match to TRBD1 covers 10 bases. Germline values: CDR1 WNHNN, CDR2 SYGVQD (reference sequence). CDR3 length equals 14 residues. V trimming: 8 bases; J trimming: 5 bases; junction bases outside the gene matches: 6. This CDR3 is CASGTGEPNNEQFF. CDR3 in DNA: TGCGCCAGCGGGACAGGGGAACCCAACAATGAGCAGTTCTTC.

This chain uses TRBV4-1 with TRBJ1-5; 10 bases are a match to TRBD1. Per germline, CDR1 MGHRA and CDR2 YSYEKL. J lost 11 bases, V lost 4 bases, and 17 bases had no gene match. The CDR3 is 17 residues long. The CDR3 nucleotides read TGCGCCAGCAGCCCCAAACTCCGGGACAGGGGACTTATGACCCAGCATTTT. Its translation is CASSPKLRDRGLMTQHF.

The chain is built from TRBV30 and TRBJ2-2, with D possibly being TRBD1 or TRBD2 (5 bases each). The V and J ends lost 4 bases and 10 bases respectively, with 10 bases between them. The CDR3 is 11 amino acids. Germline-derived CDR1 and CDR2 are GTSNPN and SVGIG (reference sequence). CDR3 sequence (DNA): TGTGCCTGGAACCTGGGGGTGGAGCTGTTTTTT. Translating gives CAWNLGVELFF.